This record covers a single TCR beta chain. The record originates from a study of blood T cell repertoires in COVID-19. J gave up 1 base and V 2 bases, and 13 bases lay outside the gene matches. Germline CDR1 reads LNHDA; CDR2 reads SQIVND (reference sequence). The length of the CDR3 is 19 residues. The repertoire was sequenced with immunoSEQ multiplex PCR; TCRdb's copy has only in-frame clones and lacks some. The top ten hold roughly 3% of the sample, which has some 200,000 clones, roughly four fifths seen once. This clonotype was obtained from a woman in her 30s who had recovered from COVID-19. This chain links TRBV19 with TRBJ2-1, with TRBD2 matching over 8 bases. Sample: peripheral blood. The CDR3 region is CASSIRLQGSGGSYNEQFF. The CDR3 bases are TGTGCCAGTAGTATACGCCTCCAGGGAAGCGGGGGATCCTACAATGAGCAGTTCTTC.